The clone carrying this T cell receptor beta chain is a singleton in its sample. The data belong to a study of blood T cell repertoires in COVID-19. For the study at large: The cDNA or gDNA used as material had been derived from T cells, B-cell-depleted T cells, or PBMCs.

Original processing notes: Reference gene primers were amplified, and this amplification served to estimate nucleated cell counts. TCRdb keeps only in-frame clones here, not all; method: immunoSEQ multiplex PCR. That table is the source of V, J and clone size, and D and trimming were worked out from the DNA. This repertoire shows 200,000 to 250,000 clones, roughly 80% found once; its top ten account for less than 11%. Input material: peripheral blood. The TCR comes from a woman aged 80 or over with acute or convalescent COVID-19.

For the CDR3, the DNA is TGTGCCAGCAGTTCGGGACAGGGGGCCTACAATGAGCAGTTCTTC. This sequence encodes CASSSGQGAYNEQFF. V is TRBV5-5 and J is TRBJ2-1, with 11 bases fitting TRBD1. V trimming: 5 bases; J trimming: 2 bases; junction bases outside the gene matches: 3. CDR3 length: 15 residues. Germline CDR1 and CDR2: SGHKS and YYEKEE (reference sequence). Variable domain in full (rest from reference TRBV5-5 and TRBJ2-1): DAGVTQSPTHLIKTRGQQVTLRCSPISGHKSVSWYQQVLGQGPQFIFQYYEKEERGRGNFPDRFSARQFPNYSSELNVNALLLGDSALYLCASSSGQGAYNEQFFGPGTRLTVL.